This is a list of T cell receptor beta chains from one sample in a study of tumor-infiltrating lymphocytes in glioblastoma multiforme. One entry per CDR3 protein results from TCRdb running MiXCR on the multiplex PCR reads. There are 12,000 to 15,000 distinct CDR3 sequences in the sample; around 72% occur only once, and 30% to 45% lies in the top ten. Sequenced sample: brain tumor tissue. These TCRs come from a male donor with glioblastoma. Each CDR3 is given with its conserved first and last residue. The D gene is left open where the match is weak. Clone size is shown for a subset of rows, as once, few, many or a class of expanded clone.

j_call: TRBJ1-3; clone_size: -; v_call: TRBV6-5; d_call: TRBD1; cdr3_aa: CASSQGATGNTIYF; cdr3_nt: TGTGCCAGCAGTCAGGGGGCGACGGGAAACACCATATATTTT
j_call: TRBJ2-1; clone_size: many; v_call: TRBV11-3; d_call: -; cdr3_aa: CASSDSTPAYNEQFF; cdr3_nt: TGTGCCAGCAGCGACTCGACTCCGGCCTACAATGAGCAGTTCTTC
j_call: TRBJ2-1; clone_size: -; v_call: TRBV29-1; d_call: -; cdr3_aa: CSVNQGGSGNEQFF; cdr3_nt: TGCAGCGTAAATCAGGGGGGTTCGGGCAATGAGCAGTTCTTC
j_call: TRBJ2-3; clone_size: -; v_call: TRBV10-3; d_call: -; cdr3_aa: CAISEVRPDTQYF; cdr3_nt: TGTGCCATCAGTGAGGTTCGGCCAGATACGCAGTATTTT
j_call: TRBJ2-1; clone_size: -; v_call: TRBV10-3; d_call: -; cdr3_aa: CAISNRISGSDEQFF; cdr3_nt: TGTGCCATTAGCAACCGGATATCGGGTAGTGATGAGCAGTTCTTC
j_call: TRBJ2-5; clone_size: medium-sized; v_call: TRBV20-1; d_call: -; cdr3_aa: CSAREGSRGAETQYF; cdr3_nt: TGCAGTGCTAGAGAAGGTTCCAGGGGGGCAGAGACCCAGTACTTC
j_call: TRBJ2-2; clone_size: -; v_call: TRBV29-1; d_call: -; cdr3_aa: CSFEAVNTGKLFF; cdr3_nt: TGCAGCTTTGAGGCCGTGAACACCGGGAAGCTGTTTTTT
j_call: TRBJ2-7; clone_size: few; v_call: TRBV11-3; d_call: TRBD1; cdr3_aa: CASSSGQVGEQYF; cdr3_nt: TGTGCCAGCAGCTCCGGACAGGTGGGCGAGCAGTACTTC
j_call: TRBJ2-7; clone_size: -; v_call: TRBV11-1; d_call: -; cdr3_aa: CASSGHGREQSF; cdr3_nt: TGTGCCAGCAGCGGACACGGGCGTGAGCAGTCCTTC
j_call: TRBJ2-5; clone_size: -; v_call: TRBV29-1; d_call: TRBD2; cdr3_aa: CSFAASGRDETQYF; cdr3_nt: TGCAGCTTTGCTGCTAGCGGGAGGGACGAGACCCAGTACTTC
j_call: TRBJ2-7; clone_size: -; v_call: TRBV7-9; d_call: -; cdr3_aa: CASSSRRGYEQYF; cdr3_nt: TGTGCTAGCAGCTCGAGACGGGGATACGAGCAGTACTTC
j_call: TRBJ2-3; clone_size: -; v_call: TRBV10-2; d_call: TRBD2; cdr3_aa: CASSRDYTDTQYF; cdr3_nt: TGCGCCAGCAGTCGGGACTACACAGATACGCAGTATTTT
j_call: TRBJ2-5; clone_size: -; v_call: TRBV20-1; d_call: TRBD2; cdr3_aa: CSAGETSGRKTQYF; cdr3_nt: TGCAGTGCCGGGGAGACTAGCGGGAGAAAGACGCAGTACTTC
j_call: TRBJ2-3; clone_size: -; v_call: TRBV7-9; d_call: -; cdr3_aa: CASSATKDTQYF; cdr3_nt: TGTGCCAGCAGCGCGACAAAAGATACGCAGTATTTT
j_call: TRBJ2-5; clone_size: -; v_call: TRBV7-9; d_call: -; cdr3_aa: CASIRGGRGETQYF; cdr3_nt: TGTGCTAGCATTCGAGGGGGGAGAGGAGAGACCCAGTACTTC
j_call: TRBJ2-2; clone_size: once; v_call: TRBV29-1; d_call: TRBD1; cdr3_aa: CSVVKGAGTGELFF; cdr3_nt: TGCAGCGTTGTTAAGGGGGCAGGCACCGGGGAGCTGTTTTTT
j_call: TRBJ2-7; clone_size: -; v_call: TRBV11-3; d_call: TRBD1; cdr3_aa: CASSPWGQGYYEQYF; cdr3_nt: TGTGCCAGCAGCCCGTGGGGACAGGGATACTACGAGCAGTACTTC
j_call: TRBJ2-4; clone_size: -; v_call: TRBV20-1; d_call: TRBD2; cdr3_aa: CSAILGLGKNIRYF; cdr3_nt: TGCAGTGCAATCCTGGGACTAGGAAAAAACATTCGGTACTTC
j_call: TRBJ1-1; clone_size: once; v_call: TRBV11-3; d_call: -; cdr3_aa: CASSYTENTEAFF; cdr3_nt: TGTGCGAGCAGCTATACAGAGAACACTGAAGCTTTCTTT
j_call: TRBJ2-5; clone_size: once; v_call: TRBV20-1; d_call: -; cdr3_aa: CSAENPGVETQYF; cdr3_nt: TGCAGTGCCGAAAATCCCGGGGTCGAGACCCAGTACTTC
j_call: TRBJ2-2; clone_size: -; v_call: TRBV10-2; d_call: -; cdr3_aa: CASTGSSRAGELFF; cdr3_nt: TGCGCCAGCACTGGATCCAGCAGGGCCGGGGAGCTGTTTTTT
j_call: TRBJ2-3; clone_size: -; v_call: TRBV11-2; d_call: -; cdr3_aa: CASSPTSGTGTQYF; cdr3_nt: TGTGCCAGCAGCCCGACCAGCGGGACAGGTACGCAGTATTTT
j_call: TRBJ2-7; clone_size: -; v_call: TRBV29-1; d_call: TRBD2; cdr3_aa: CSVGDKVPSGSNEQYF; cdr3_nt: TGCAGCGTTGGAGATAAAGTGCCTAGCGGGAGTAACGAGCAGTACTTC
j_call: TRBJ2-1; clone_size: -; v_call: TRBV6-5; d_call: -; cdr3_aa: CAGSPRPYSGGQFF; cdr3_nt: TGTGCCGGCAGTCCCAGGCCCTATAGCGGCGGGCAGTTCTTC
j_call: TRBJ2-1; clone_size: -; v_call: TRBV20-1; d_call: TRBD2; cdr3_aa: CSAGLAGYNEQFF; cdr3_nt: TGCAGTGCTGGACTAGCGGGATACAATGAGCAGTTCTTC
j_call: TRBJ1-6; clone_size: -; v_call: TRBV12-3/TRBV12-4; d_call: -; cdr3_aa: CASSFVRDNSPLHF; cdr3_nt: TGTGCCAGCAGTTTTGTGAGAGATAATTCACCCCTCCACTTT
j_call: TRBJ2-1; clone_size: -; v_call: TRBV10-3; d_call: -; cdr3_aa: CAISIRVSGSGEQFF; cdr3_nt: TGTGCCATCAGCATCCGGGTATCAGGTAGTGGTGAGCAGTTCTTC
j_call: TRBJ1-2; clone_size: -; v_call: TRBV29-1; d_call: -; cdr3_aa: CSAGSYYGYTF; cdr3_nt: TGCAGCGCAGGCAGCTACTATGGCTACACCTTC
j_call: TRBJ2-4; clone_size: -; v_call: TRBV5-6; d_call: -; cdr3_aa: CASSFGGLKNIQYF; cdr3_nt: TGTGCCAGCAGCTTCGGAGGTCTCAAAAACATTCAGTACTTC
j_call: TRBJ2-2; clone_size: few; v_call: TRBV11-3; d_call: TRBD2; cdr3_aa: CASSTTSRLAGETGELFF; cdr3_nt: TGTGCCAGCAGCACCACCTCCAGGCTAGCGGGAGAAACCGGGGAACTGTTTTTT
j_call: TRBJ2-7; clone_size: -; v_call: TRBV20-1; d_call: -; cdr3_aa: CSAPIRGQYF; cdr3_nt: TGCAGTGCCCCGATCAGGGGGCAGTACTTC
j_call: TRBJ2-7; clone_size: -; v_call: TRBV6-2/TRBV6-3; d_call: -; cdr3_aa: CASSYSNEQYF; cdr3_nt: TGTGCCAGCAGTTACTCGAACGAGCAGTACTTC